Shown below are 21 T cell receptor beta chains from a single sample sequenced in a study of PD-1 blockade in mismatch repair-deficient tumors (dated by TCRdb to 2016 to 2017). Library prep was done by the immunoSEQ multiplex PCR assay. As stored in TCRdb, this immuneACCESS dataset retains in-frame rearrangements with V and J assigned. A fraction of the clones does not appear; measured against another copy, unresolved V genes explain less than half of the discrepancy, and the remainder lacks a known reason. The sample data list under 150,000 clones, and about 88% of these were observed just once. The ten largest clones capture approximately 12% of the sample. The material was peripheral blood, obtained 44 weeks after starting pembrolizumab. The receptors come from an adult with mismatch repair-deficient cancer.

The chain joins TRBV27 to TRBJ2-7, with 9 bases aligning to TRBD2. After removal of 3 bases from V and 3 bases from J, the junction contained 9 bases not matched to a gene. The germline gives CDR1 MNHEY, CDR2 SMNVEV (reference sequence). This CDR3 is built from 16 residues. The CDR3 sequence: CASSFNYGGRDYEQYF. DNA of the CDR3: TGTGCCAGCAGTTTTAATTACGGCGGGAGGGACTACGAGCAGTACTTC.

The genes are TRBV9 and TRBJ2-7; a possible D gene is TRBD2 (5 bases). Germline V gives CDR1 SGDLS, CDR2 YYNGEE. V dropped 0 bases and J dropped 4 bases, with 11 bases sitting between them. This CDR3 is built from 14 residues. CDR3: CASSVGLLPYEQYF. The CDR3 DNA sequence: TGTGCCAGCAGCGTAGGACTACTTCCTTACGAGCAGTACTTC.

The chain links TRBV19 to TRBJ2-7; perhaps TRBD2 as D (6 bases). V gave up 1 base and J gave up 3 bases, with 13 bases separating them. This CDR3 region has 15 residues. Germline V CDR1 and CDR2: LNHDA, SQIVND (reference sequence). CDR3 in amino acids: CASSIALAGLYEQYF. In DNA form, the CDR3 reads TGTGCCAGTAGTATAGCACTAGCAGGACTCTACGAGCAGTACTTC.

This clone is a singleton in its sample. The rearrangement links TRBV27 to TRBJ2-2; TRBD2 is a possible D gene (5 bases). Germline V CDR1 and CDR2: MNHEY, SMNVEV (reference sequence). V shed 8 bases and J shed 0 bases, with 10 bases lying between them. The CDR3 is 14 amino acids. CDR3 amino acids: CASAGGANTGELFF. CDR3 sequence (DNA): TGTGCCAGCGCAGGAGGAGCGAACACCGGGGAGCTGTTTTTT.

V gene TRBV30 combines with J gene TRBJ1-2; perhaps TRBD1 as D (6 bases). CDR1 is GTSNPN, CDR2 SVGIG, per germline (reference sequence). This CDR3 has 15 amino acids. Trimming pared 5 bases from V and 1 base from J, leaving 17 bases between. The CDR3 region is CAWGYSGTNNYGYTF. The CDR3 region has the DNA TGTGCCTGGGGTTACTCCGGGACAAATAACTATGGCTACACCTTC.

Remarks on this clone: The DNA is left out, because the CDR3 cannot be placed on it with certainty; the CDR3 is given as TCRdb lists it. The chain uses TRBV6-5 and TRBJ2-5; the DNA was not used to check the table's D call, TRBD1. A total of 15 residues make up the CDR3, ends included. Germline CDR1 and CDR2: MNHEY and SVGAGI. CDR3 sequence reads: CASSTSTGPAETQYF.

The chain is built from TRBV6-1 and TRBJ1-2, with D maybe TRBD1 (6 bases). The germline V gene encodes CDR1 MNHNS and CDR2 SASEGT. The CDR3 runs 13 residues. Trimming took 4 bases from V and 4 from J, leaving 10 bases between them. The CDR3 sequence is CASSAYRVYGYTF. CDR3 nucleotide sequence: TGTGCCAGCAGTGCCTACAGGGTCTATGGCTACACCTTC.

The CDR3 is CASSQDTEAGQLQETQYF. CDR3 nucleotide sequence: TGTGCCAGCAGCCAAGATACCGAGGCAGGACAACTCCAAGAGACCCAGTACTTC. The gene calls are TRBV4-2 and TRBJ2-5; D may be TRBD1 (5 bases). Trimming pared 0 bases from V and 1 base from J, leaving 18 bases between. Germline loops: CDR1 LGHNA, CDR2 YNFKEQ. The CDR3 has 18 residues.

As DNA, the CDR3 is TGCGCCAGCAGCCAAGCCGTGGCGGGAGGGCGGTCGGGGGAGCTGTTTTTT. As protein: CASSQAVAGGRSGELFF. The V call is TRBV4-1, the J call TRBJ2-2, with 9 nucleotides matching TRBD2. Germline values: CDR1 MGHRA, CDR2 YSYEKL. The CDR3 has 17 amino acids. Losses at the gene ends were 1 base for V and 8 bases for J; bases not matched to a gene: 11.

About this clone itself: The sample contains more than one DNA sequence encoding this CDR3. CDR3 sequence (DNA): TGTGCCAGCTCAGGGCCCTTAGCGGGCCAAGAGACCCAGTACTTC. It specifies CASSGPLAGQETQYF. The chain carries TRBV18 and TRBJ2-5, with TRBD2 matching 7 bases. Germline-derived CDR1 and CDR2 are KGHSH and LQKENI. This CDR3 is built from 15 residues. The trim removed 5 bases at V and 1 base at J, leaving 7 bases unmatched.

The V call is TRBV27, the J call TRBJ1-5; 11 nucleotides match TRBD1. CDR3 length: 16 amino acids. Germline CDR1 is MNHEY and CDR2 is SMNVEV (reference sequence). The trim removed 5 bases at V and 0 bases at J, leaving 3 bases unmatched. In nucleotides, the CDR3 is TGTGCCAGCAGTCCGGACAGGGGGCATAGCAATCAGCCCCAGCATTTT. Protein sequence: CASSPDRGHSNQPQHF.

The V gene is TRBV7-2, the J gene TRBJ2-3; the D gene is possibly TRBD2 (7 bases). The CDR3 has 14 residues. V lost 7 bases and J lost 5, with 16 bases in between. Germline assignment: CDR1 SGHTA and CDR2 FQGNSA. The CDR3 DNA reads TGTGCCAGCAAGGGGGGCGGGAGTAAAGATACGCAGTATTTT. Amino acids: CASKGGGSKDTQYF.

V gene TRBV7-8 combines with J gene TRBJ2-7; D is undetermined. The V gene lost 3 bases and the J gene lost 0 bases, with 12 bases spanning the gap. This CDR3 is 15 amino acids long. Germline CDR1 SGHVS, CDR2 FQNEAQ. CDR3 in DNA: TGTGCCAGCAGCTTCGGACCATATAGCTCCTACGAGCAGTACTTC. Amino acids: CASSFGPYSSYEQYF.

The J gene is TRBJ2-7, the V gene TRBV6-6, with 7 bases that match TRBD1. The junction had 6 bases not matched to a gene; V was cut back by 0 bases and J by 4 bases. This CDR3 region has 15 residues. Germline loops: CDR1 MNHNY, CDR2 SVGAGI (reference sequence). CDR3: CASSYSGTADYEQYF. The CDR3 DNA follows: TGTGCCAGCAGTTACTCTGGGACAGCCGATTACGAGCAGTACTTC.

The sample holds one count of this clone. The V and J genes are TRBV14 and TRBJ1-2, with 7 bases fitting TRBD1. The CDR3 has 13 residues. The V gene's germline CDR1 is SGHDN and CDR2 FVKESK. V lost 4 bases and J lost 2; bases outside the gene matches: 1. The CDR3 DNA follows: TGTGCCAGCAGCCGGGGACAGAACTATGGCTACACCTTC. Amino acid sequence: CASSRGQNYGYTF.

The rearrangement links TRBV9 to TRBJ1-2; D is possibly TRBD1 (6 bases). This CDR3 has 16 residues. V lost 0 bases and J 0 bases, leaving 12 bases between the germline ends. Germline V lookup: CDR1 SGDLS, CDR2 YYNGEE. CDR3 sequence: CASSVATGRANYGYTF. CDR3 sequence (DNA): TGTGCCAGCAGCGTAGCAACAGGGAGAGCTAACTATGGCTACACCTTC.

The chain uses TRBV11-1 and TRBJ2-3; 7 bases are shared with TRBD1. V was pared by 5 bases and J by 5 bases, with 10 bases of the junction left unmatched. Germline CDR1 and CDR2: SGHAT and FQDESV (reference sequence). CDR3 size: 15 residues. This chain's CDR3 is CASSARTGFEDTQYF. The CDR3 nucleotides are TGTGCCAGCAGCGCCAGGACAGGTTTCGAAGATACGCAGTATTTT.

The chain couples TRBV27 to TRBJ1-1; tentatively, D is TRBD1 (6 bases). This CDR3 is 15 amino acids long. V was shortened by 3 bases and J by 3 bases, with 14 bases between the two germline ends. Per the germline V gene, CDR1 is MNHEY and CDR2 is SMNVEV (reference sequence). CDR3 sequence (DNA): TGTGCCAGCAGTTTCACCCGGACAGTCCACACTGAAGCTTTCTTT. Encoded protein: CASSFTRTVHTEAFF.

The chain employs TRBV7-4 and TRBJ2-7; perhaps TRBD1 as D (5 bases). The CDR3 length is 17 residues. Germline CDR1 reads SGHVT; CDR2 reads SQSDAQ. V lost 2 bases, J lost 3 bases, and 20 bases lay in between. The CDR3 region is CASSLRVELDISYEQYF. In nucleotides, the CDR3 is TGTGCCAGCAGCTTAAGAGTTGAGTTGGACATAAGCTACGAGCAGTACTTC. The full variable domain, completed using reference TRBV7-4 and TRBJ2-7, is GAGVSQSPRYKVAKRGRDVALRCDSISGHVTLYWYRQTLGQGSEVLTYSQSDAQRDKSGRPSGRFSAERPERSVSTLKIQRTEQGDSAVYLCASSLRVELDISYEQYFGPGTRLTVT.

The chain recombines TRBV23-1 with TRBJ2-7; a weak D match, TRBD1 (7 bases). TRBV23-1 is reported as an ORF; its role is uncertain. Trimming removed 4 bases from V and 6 bases from J, with 13 bases in between. This CDR3 has 13 residues. The CDR3 coding sequence is TGCGCCAGCAGTCGGGGGGACAGTGGCGAGCAGTACTTC. It specifies CASSRGDSGEQYF.

The V and J genes are TRBV27 and TRBJ2-5; TRBD2 aligns across 8 bases. CDR1 and CDR2 from the germline V gene are MNHEY and SMNVEV (reference sequence). The CDR3 sequence is 14 residues long. The J segment lost 2 bases and the V segment lost 8 bases, leaving 7 bases of the junction unmatched. The CDR3 nucleotides are TGTGCCAGCGCCTCGAGCGGGGGACAAGAGACCCAGTACTTC. Its translation: CASASSGGQETQYF.